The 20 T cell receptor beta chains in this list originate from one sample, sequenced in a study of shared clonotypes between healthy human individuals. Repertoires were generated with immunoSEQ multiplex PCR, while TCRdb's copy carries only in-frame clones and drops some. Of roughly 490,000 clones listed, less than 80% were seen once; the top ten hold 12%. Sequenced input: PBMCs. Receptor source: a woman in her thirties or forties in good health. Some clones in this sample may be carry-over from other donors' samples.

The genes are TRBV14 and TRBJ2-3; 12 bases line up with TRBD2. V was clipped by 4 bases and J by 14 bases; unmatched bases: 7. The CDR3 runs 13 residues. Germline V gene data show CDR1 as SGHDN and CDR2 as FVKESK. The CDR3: CASSPTTSGRWYF. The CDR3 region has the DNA TGTGCCAGCAGCCCTACGACTAGCGGGAGATGGTATTTT.

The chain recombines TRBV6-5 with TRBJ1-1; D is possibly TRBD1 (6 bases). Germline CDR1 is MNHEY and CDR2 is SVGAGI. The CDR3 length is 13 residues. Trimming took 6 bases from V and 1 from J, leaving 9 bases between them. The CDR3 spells CASSAGQNTEAFF. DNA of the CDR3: TGTGCCAGCAGCGCGGGACAGAACACTGAAGCTTTCTTT.

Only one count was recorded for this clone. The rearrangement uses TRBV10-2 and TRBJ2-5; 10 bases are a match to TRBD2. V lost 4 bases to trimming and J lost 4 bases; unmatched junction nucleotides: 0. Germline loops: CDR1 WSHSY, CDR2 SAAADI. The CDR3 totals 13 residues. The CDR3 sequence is CASSGLAGETQYF. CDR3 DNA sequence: TGCGCCAGCAGTGGACTAGCGGGAGAGACCCAGTACTTC.

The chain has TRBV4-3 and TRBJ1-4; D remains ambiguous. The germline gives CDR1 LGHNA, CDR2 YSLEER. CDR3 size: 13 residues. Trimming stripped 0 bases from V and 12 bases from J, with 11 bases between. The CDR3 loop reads CASSQDSTGELFF. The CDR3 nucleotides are TGCGCCAGCAGCCAAGATTCCACCGGAGAACTGTTTTTT.

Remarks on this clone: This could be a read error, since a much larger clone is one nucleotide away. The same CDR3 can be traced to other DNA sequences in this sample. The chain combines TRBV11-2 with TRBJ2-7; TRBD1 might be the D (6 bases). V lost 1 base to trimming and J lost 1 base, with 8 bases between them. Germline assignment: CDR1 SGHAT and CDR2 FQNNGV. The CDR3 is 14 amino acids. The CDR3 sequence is CASSLVQGSYEQYF. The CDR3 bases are TGTGCCAGCAGCTTAGTACAGGGATCCTACGAGCAGTACTTC. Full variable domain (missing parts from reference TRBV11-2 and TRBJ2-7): EAGVAQSPRYKIIEKRQSVAFWCNPISGHATLYWYQQILGQGPKLLIQFQNNGVVDDSQLPKDRFSAERLKGVDSTLKIQPAKLEDSAVYLCASSLVQGSYEQYFGPGTRLTVT.

The CDR3 reads CASSLPETQYF. The CDR3 nucleotides read TGTGCCAGCAGCTTACCCGAGACCCAGTACTTC. The chain joins TRBV7-8 to TRBJ2-5; D is unclear. The CDR3 is 11 amino acids. V dropped 2 bases and J dropped 5 bases, with 3 bases sitting between them. In germline, CDR1 is SGHVS, CDR2 FQNEAQ.

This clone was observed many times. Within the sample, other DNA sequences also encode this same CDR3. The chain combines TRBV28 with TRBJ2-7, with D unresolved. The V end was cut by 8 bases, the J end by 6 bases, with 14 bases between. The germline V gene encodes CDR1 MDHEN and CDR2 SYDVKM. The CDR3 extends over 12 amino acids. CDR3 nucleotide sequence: TGTGCCAGCGGACGGCCTGACTTCGAGCAGTACTTC. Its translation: CASGRPDFEQYF.

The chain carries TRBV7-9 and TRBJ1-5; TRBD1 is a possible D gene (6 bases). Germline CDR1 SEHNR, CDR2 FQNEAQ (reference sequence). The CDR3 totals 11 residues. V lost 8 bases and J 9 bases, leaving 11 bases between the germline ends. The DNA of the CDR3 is TGTGCCAGCTCCAAGGGGGGGCCCCAGCATTTT. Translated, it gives CASSKGGPQHF.

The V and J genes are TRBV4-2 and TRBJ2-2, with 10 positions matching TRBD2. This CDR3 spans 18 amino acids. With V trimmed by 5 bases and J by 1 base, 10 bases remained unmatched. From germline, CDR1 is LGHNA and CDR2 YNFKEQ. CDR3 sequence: CASSLVGSGRENTGELFF. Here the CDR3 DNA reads TGTGCCAGCAGCTTGGTAGGCAGCGGGAGGGAGAACACCGGGGAGCTGTTTTTT.

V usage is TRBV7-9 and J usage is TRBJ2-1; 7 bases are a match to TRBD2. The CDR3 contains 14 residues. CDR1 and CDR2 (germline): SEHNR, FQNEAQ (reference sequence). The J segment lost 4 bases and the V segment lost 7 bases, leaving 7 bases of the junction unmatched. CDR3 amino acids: CASNKAGSYNEQFF. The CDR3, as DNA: TGTGCCAGCAACAAAGCGGGATCTTACAATGAGCAGTTCTTC.

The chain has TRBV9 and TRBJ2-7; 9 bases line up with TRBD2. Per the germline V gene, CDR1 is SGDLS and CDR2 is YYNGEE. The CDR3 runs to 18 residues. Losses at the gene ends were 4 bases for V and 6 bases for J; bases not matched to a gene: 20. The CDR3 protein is CASSTTLTGLAGSSEQYF. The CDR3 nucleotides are TGTGCCAGCAGCACCACCCTGACAGGGCTAGCGGGATCTTCCGAGCAGTACTTC.

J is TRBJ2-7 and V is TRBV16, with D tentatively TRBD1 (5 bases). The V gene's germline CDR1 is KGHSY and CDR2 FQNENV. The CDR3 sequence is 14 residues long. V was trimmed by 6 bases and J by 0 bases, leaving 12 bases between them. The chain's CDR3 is CASSERTNSYEQYF. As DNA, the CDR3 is TGTGCCAGCAGTGAACGGACAAACTCCTACGAGCAGTACTTC. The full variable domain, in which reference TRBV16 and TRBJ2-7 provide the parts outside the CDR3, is GEEVAQTPKHLVRGEGQKAKLYCAPIKGHSYVFWYQQVLKNEFKFLISFQNENVFDETGMPKERFSAKCLPNSPCSLEIQATKLEDSAVYFCASSERTNSYEQYFGPGTRLTVT.

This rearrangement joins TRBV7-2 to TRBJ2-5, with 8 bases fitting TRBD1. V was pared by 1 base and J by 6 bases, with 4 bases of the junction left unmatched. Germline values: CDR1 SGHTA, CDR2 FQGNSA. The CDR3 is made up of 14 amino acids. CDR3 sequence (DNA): TGTGCCAGCAGCTTAGGGACAGGGATACAGACCCAGTACTTC. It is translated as CASSLGTGIQTQYF.

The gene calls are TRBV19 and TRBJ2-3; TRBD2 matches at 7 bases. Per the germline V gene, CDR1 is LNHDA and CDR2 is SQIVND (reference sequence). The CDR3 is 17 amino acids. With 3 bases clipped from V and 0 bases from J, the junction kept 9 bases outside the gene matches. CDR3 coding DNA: TGTGCCAGTAGTATGTTGGCGGGAGTATCCAGCACAGATACGCAGTATTTT. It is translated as CASSMLAGVSSTDTQYF.

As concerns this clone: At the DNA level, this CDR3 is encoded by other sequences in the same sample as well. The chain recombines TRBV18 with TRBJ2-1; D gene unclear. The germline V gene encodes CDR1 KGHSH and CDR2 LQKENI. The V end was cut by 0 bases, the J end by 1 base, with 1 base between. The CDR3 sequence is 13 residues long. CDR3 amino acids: CASSPPSYNEQFF. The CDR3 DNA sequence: TGTGCCAGCTCACCACCTTCCTACAATGAGCAGTTCTTC.

This CDR3 reads CAWSPDRVYEKLFF. The CDR3 DNA is TGTGCCTGGAGCCCGGACAGGGTTTACGAAAAACTGTTTTTT. The rearrangement links TRBV30 to TRBJ1-4; 8 nucleotides agree with TRBD1. This CDR3 has 14 amino acids. Per germline, CDR1 GTSNPN and CDR2 SVGIG (reference sequence). Trimming cost V 3 bases and J 8 bases; bases outside gene matches: 8. Supplemented by reference TRBV30 and TRBJ1-4, the full variable domain reads SQTIHQWPATLVQPVGSPLSLECTVEGTSNPNLYWYRQAAGRGLQLLFYSVGIGQISSEVPQNLSASRPQDRQFILSSKKLLLSDSGFYLCAWSPDRVYEKLFFGSGTQLSVL.

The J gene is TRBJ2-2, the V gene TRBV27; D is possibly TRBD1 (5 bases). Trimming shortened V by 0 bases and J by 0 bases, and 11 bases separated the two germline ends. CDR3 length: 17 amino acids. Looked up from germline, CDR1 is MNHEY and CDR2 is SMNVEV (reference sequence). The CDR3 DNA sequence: TGTGCCAGCAGTTTATCTTCAGGGCTCGCGAACACCGGGGAGCTGTTTTTT. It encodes CASSLSSGLANTGELFF.

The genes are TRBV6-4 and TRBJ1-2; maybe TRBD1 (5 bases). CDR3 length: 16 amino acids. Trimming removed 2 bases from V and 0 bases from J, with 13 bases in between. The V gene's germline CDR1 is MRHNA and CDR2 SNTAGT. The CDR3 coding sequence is TGTGCCAGCAGTGACCCGACAGCTACTCCTAACTATGGCTACACCTTC. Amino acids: CASSDPTATPNYGYTF.

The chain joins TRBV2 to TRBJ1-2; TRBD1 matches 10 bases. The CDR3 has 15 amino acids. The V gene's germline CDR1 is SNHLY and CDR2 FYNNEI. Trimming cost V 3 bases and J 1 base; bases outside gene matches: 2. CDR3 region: CASSDGTGVNYGYTF. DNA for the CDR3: TGTGCCAGCAGTGACGGGACAGGGGTTAACTATGGCTACACCTTC.

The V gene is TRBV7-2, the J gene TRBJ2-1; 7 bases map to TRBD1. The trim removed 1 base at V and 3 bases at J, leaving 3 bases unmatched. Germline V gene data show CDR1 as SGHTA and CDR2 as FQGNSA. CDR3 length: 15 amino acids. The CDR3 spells CASSLGGTVYNEQFF. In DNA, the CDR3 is TGTGCCAGCAGCTTAGGAGGGACAGTCTACAATGAGCAGTTCTTC. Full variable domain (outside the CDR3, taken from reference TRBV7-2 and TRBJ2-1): GAGVSQSPSNKVTEKGKDVELRCDPISGHTALYWYRQSLGQGLEFLIYFQGNSAPDKSGLPSDRFSAERTGGSVSTLTIQRTQQEDSAVYLCASSLGGTVYNEQFFGPGTRLTVL.